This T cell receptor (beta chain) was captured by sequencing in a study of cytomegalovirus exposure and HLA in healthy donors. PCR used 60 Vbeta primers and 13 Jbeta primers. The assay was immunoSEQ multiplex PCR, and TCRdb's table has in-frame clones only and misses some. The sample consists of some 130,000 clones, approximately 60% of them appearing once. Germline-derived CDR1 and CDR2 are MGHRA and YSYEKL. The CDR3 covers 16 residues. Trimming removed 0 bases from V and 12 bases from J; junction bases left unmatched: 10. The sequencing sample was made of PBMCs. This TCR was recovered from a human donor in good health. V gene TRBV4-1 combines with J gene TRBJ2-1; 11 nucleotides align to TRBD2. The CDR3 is CASSQDSRGSGRVQFF. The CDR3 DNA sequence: TGCGCCAGCAGCCAAGATTCCCGTGGTAGCGGGAGGGTGCAGTTCTTC.